This passage covers 20 T cell receptor beta chains from one sample sequenced in a study of CD8+ T cells in alopecia areata. Extracted RNA was reverse transcribed into cDNA, the sequencing template. Produced via immunoSEQ multiplex PCR; TCRdb's table is partial and in-frame only. Among about 110,000 clones listed, around 55% were seen once. Sample: CD8+ T cells sorted from blood. Receptors were obtained from a human donor in good health.

The V call is TRBV7-2, the J call TRBJ2-7; D is unclear. Germline V CDR1 and CDR2: SGHTA, FQGNSA. The CDR3 totals 13 residues. Between the trimmed V and J ends, which lost 3 bases and 3 bases, there was a span of 9 bases. CDR3 DNA: TGTGCCAGCAGCTTTTATCTCCTCTACGAGCAGTACTTC. Its translation is CASSFYLLYEQYF.

This clone was detected a few times. The V and J genes are TRBV2 and TRBJ2-1; no clear D. The germline V gene encodes CDR1 SNHLY and CDR2 FYNNEI. This CDR3 contains 10 residues. The germline V and J ends were trimmed by 8 bases and 4 bases, with 3 bases remaining between them. CDR3 sequence: CASRYNEQFF. The CDR3 DNA reads as TGTGCCAGCCGGTACAATGAGCAGTTCTTC.

This clone appeared once. V usage is TRBV7-9 and J usage is TRBJ2-5, with D perhaps matching TRBD2 (6 bases). Looked up from germline, CDR1 is SEHNR and CDR2 is FQNEAQ (reference sequence). The CDR3 length is 14 residues. With 3 bases removed from V and 0 bases from J, the gap between germline ends came to 8 bases. The CDR3 region has the DNA TGTGCCAGCAGCTTGGGACTTTACCAAGAGACCCAGTACTTC. Translation gives CASSLGLYQETQYF.

The chain recombines TRBV13 with TRBJ1-2, with D perhaps matching TRBD1 (5 bases). The germline V gene has CDR1 PRHDT and CDR2 FYEKMQ (reference sequence). The CDR3 runs 12 residues. Trimming cost V 1 base and J 6 bases, with 6 bases left between them. CDR3 nucleotide sequence: TGTGCCAGCAGCTTAGAGGGGAATGGCTACACCTTC. Translation: CASSLEGNGYTF.

J is TRBJ2-7 and V is TRBV7-2; maybe TRBD1 (5 bases). The germline CDR1 and CDR2 sequences are SGHTA and FQGNSA. V lost 3 bases and J 4 bases, leaving 13 bases between the germline ends. The length of the CDR3 is 14 residues. The CDR3 DNA sequence: TGTGCCAGCAGCTTGAGTGTGGGGCGGTACGAGCAGTACTTC. Amino acids: CASSLSVGRYEQYF.

The V gene is TRBV2, the J gene TRBJ1-2, with 8 bases lining up with TRBD1. CDR3 length: 16 residues. The V gene's germline CDR1 is SNHLY and CDR2 FYNNEI. The V and J ends lost 10 bases and 4 bases, in that order; junction bases with no gene match: 17. CDR3 residues: CATIHGGQGNPYGYTF. CDR3 nucleotides: TGTGCCACAATTCACGGTGGACAGGGAAACCCCTATGGCTACACCTTC. Full variable domain (rest looked up from reference TRBV2 and TRBJ1-2): EPEVTQTPSHQVTQMGQEVILRCVPISNHLYFYWYRQILGQKVEFLVSFYNNEISEKSEIFDDQFSVERPDGSNFTLKIRSTKLEDSAMYFCATIHGGQGNPYGYTFGSGTRLTVV.

The chain uses TRBV30 and TRBJ2-3; 7 nucleotides match TRBD2. Per the germline V gene, CDR1 is GTSNPN and CDR2 is SVGIG (reference sequence). CDR3 length equals 16 residues. V dropped 1 base and J dropped 6; count of bases not matched to a gene: 13. CDR3 DNA: TGTGCCTGGAGTGGAGGGAGGGACTTATACGGGGATACGCAGTATTTT. Its translation is CAWSGGRDLYGDTQYF.

This clone has only a few counts. The CDR3 sequence is CATSREGLDGGGELFF. The DNA for the CDR3 is TGTGCCACCAGCAGGGAAGGACTGGACGGAGGCGGGGAGCTGTTTTTT. This sequence joins TRBV15 and TRBJ2-2; tentatively, D is TRBD2 (5 bases). This CDR3 region has 16 residues. V lost 3 bases, J lost 7 bases, and 18 bases lay in between. CDR1 and CDR2 (germline): LNHNV, YYDKDF (reference sequence). Drawing the rest from reference TRBV15 and TRBJ2-2, the complete variable domain is DAMVIQNPRYQVTQFGKPVTLSCSQTLNHNVMYWYQQKSSQAPKLLFHYYDKDFNNEADTPDNFQSRRPNTSFCFLDIRSPGLGDTAMYLCATSREGLDGGGELFFGEGSRLTVL.

The rearrangement links TRBV29-1 to TRBJ2-2; D is ambiguous. Trimming removed 5 bases at V and 1 base at J, with 8 bases between. The length of the CDR3 is 13 residues. Germline V gene lookup returns CDR1 SQVTM and CDR2 ANQGSEA. CDR3 in amino acids: CSVLVGNTGELFF. The CDR3 bases are TGCAGCGTTCTGGTGGGGAACACCGGGGAGCTGTTTTTT.

The chain recombines TRBV29-1 with TRBJ2-7; the D is unclear. Germline V gene data show CDR1 as SQVTM and CDR2 as ANQGSEA. Trimming cost V 0 bases and J 6 bases, with 9 bases left between them. The CDR3 contains 12 residues. The CDR3 DNA is TGCAGCGTTGAAGAAAACACTGGCGAGCAGTACTTC. As protein: CSVEENTGEQYF.

This clone was recorded only once. The chain carries TRBV25-1 and TRBJ2-5, with 8 bases identical to TRBD1. The CDR3 has 13 residues. Germline values: CDR1 MGHDK, CDR2 SYGVNS. V gave up 11 bases and J gave up 4 bases; unmatched junction bases: 9. CDR3 in amino acids: CAAQGAKGETQYF. CDR3 nucleotide sequence: TGTGCCGCGCAGGGGGCGAAGGGAGAGACCCAGTACTTC.

This clone was detected only once. Germline and junction disagree at one end, which may indicate a read error. The V gene is TRBV29-1, the J gene TRBJ2-1; D is possibly TRBD1 (6 bases). The CDR3 is 15 residues long. Germline CDR1 and CDR2: SQVTM and ANQGSEA. In nucleotides, the CDR3 is TGCAGCGTCGAAGACGGGACACGCTCCTACAATGAGCAGTTCTTC. Its protein product is CSVEDGTRSYNEQFF.

This clone was counted only a few times. The CDR3: CAISEKGSTQYF. The CDR3 DNA reads as TGTGCCATCAGTGAAAAAGGGTCGACCCAGTACTTC. This chain links TRBV10-3 with TRBJ2-5, with D unclear. V was trimmed by 3 bases and J by 7 bases, leaving 9 bases between them. The CDR3 sequence is 12 residues long. Per germline, CDR1 ENHRY and CDR2 SYGVKD.

The V gene is TRBV25-1, the J gene TRBJ2-2; D is undetermined. V gave up 8 bases and J gave up 5 bases, with 15 bases separating them. Per the germline V gene, CDR1 is MGHDK and CDR2 is SYGVNS. The CDR3 is 14 residues long. CDR3 sequence (DNA): TGTGCCAGCGGGCTTGGGATCGGAACCGGGGAGCTGTTTTTT. It encodes CASGLGIGTGELFF.

The chain couples TRBV7-2 to TRBJ2-5, with TRBD2 matching over 9 bases. CDR3 size: 16 residues. Germline V gene sequence: CDR1 SGHTA, CDR2 FQGNSA. With V trimmed by 5 bases and J by 5 bases, 12 bases remained unmatched. The CDR3 DNA reads as TGTGCCAGCAGCCTCGGGACTAGCCTGTGGCGGGAGACCCAGTACTTC. Protein product: CASSLGTSLWRETQYF.

V gene TRBV13 combines with J gene TRBJ2-5, with D perhaps assigned TRBD1 or TRBD2 (5 bases each). V shed 10 bases and J shed 3 bases, with 15 bases lying between them. This CDR3 spans 13 amino acids. Looked up from germline, CDR1 is PRHDT and CDR2 is FYEKMQ (reference sequence). The CDR3 region has the DNA TGTGCCACCACACTCCGGGGCGAAGAGACCCAGTACTTC. Amino acid sequence: CATTLRGEETQYF.

The chain combines TRBV5-6 with TRBJ1-1, with a weak D call TRBD1 (6 bases). V was pared by 0 bases and J by 2 bases, with 11 bases between. Germline V gene sequence: CDR1 SGHDT, CDR2 YYEEEE. The CDR3 is 15 residues long. The CDR3 DNA reads as TGTGCCAGCAGCTTGGTATTCAGGGGAAACACTGAAGCTTTCTTT. Protein product: CASSLVFRGNTEAFF.

This clone was observed a few times. V gene TRBV30 combines with J gene TRBJ2-7; D is possibly TRBD1 or TRBD2 (5 bases each). The CDR3 totals 12 residues. V dropped 3 bases and J dropped 7 bases, with 13 bases sitting between them. The germline V gene encodes CDR1 GTSNPN and CDR2 SVGIG (reference sequence). CDR3 sequence: CAWSAGWGEQYF. The DNA for the CDR3 is TGTGCCTGGAGCGCAGGCTGGGGGGAGCAGTACTTC.

Comment on this clone: An end of the junction does not agree with germline; a read error may underlie this. The chain uses TRBV13 and TRBJ1-2; D is undetermined. The CDR3 covers 17 residues. CDR1 is PRHDT, CDR2 FYEKMQ, per germline (reference sequence). The DNA of the CDR3 is TGTGCCAGCAGCTCCGGGCAGCCGTATCAGATTAACTATGGCTACACCTTT. This translates into CASSSGQPYQINYGYTF.

This clone was seen a single time. V is TRBV6-1 and J is TRBJ2-3; 10 nucleotides line up with TRBD1. Germline V gene sequence: CDR1 MNHNS, CDR2 SASEGT. CDR3 length: 17 amino acids. Unmatched junction bases numbered 6, after V lost 1 base and J lost 2 bases. Written as DNA, the CDR3 is TGTGCCAGCAGTGAAGGTTCCGGGACAGGGGCCACAGATACGCAGTATTTT. This encodes CASSEGSGTGATDTQYF.